The next 26 T cell receptor beta chains were all read from a single sample in a study of blood T cell repertoires in COVID-19. Generated by immunoSEQ multiplex PCR, the TCRdb table keeps only in-frame clones and is missing some. The sample contains around 180,000 clones, under 85% of which appear only once. Sequenced material: peripheral blood. The receptors derive from a human donor in a cohort sampled during active COVID-19.

This clone was counted a few times. V is TRBV15 and J is TRBJ1-2; D is possibly TRBD1 (6 bases). The CDR3 is 15 residues long. Germline CDR1 reads LNHNV; CDR2 reads YYDKDF (reference sequence). V gave up 0 bases and J gave up 2 bases, with 10 bases separating them. Here the CDR3 reads CATSREDSQNYGYTF. In DNA form, the CDR3 reads TGTGCCACCAGCAGAGAGGACAGTCAAAACTATGGCTACACCTTC.

The chain employs TRBV5-1 and TRBJ2-7, with 7 positions matching TRBD1. Trimming took 2 bases from V and 3 from J; bases not matched to a gene: 11. Germline V gene sequence: CDR1 SGHRS, CDR2 YFSETQ. The CDR3 is made up of 16 amino acids. The CDR3: CASSFNKGGVIYEQYF. The CDR3 bases are TGCGCCAGCAGCTTTAACAAAGGGGGCGTTATCTACGAGCAGTACTTC.

The rearrangement joins TRBV5-1 to TRBJ2-3; a weak D match, TRBD1 (6 bases). V lost 0 bases, J lost 0 bases, and 14 bases lay in between. Germline CDR1 SGHRS, CDR2 YFSETQ. The CDR3 totals 17 residues. The CDR3 here is CASSLAPDSHSTDTQYF. The CDR3 DNA is TGCGCCAGCAGCTTGGCCCCGGACAGCCATAGCACAGATACGCAGTATTTT.

This clone has a single count. The rearrangement joins TRBV12-3 or TRBV12-4 to TRBJ2-5, with 8 nucleotides matching TRBD1. Unmatched junction bases numbered 1, after V lost 6 bases and J lost 1 base. The CDR3 contains 13 residues. The CDR3 DNA reads TGTGCCAGCAGCACAGGGGGCCAAGAGACCCAGTACTTC. The encoded protein is CASSTGGQETQYF.

The rearrangement joins TRBV6-6 to TRBJ1-1; the D gene is possibly TRBD1 (6 bases). Trimming left V 5 bases short and J 3 bases short, with 13 bases between. Germline assignment: CDR1 MNHNY and CDR2 SVGAGI (reference sequence). CDR3 length: 14 amino acids. The CDR3 nucleotides read TGTGCCAGCAGTATGACAGGCACGGACACTGAAGCTTTCTTT. Residues: CASSMTGTDTEAFF.

The J gene is TRBJ2-3, the V gene TRBV6-5, with D possibly matching TRBD1 (5 bases). Germline CDR1 MNHEY, CDR2 SVGAGI. The V end was cut by 7 bases, the J end by 2 bases, with 13 bases between. There are 14 residues in the CDR3. CDR3 region: CASTLDRYTDTQYF. The CDR3 DNA reads TGTGCCAGCACCCTAGACAGATACACAGATACGCAGTATTTT.

The rearrangement links TRBV27 to TRBJ2-1; the D is unclear. Looked up from germline, CDR1 is MNHEY and CDR2 is SMNVEV (reference sequence). The length of the CDR3 is 13 residues. The V end was cut by 2 bases, the J end by 5 bases, with 7 bases between. CDR3 coding DNA: TGTGCCAGCAGTTTACGGAGCAACAATGAGCAGTTCTTC. Its protein is CASSLRSNNEQFF.

The J gene is TRBJ2-7, the V gene TRBV3-1 (or the pseudogene TRBV3-2); D is perhaps TRBD2 (5 bases). Germline V lookup: CDR1 LGHDT, CDR2 YNNKEL (reference sequence). This CDR3 has 17 residues. Trimming took off 3 bases at V and 1 base at J, with 19 bases between the two ends. The CDR3 loop is CASSQGGVSAPSYEQYF. CDR3 sequence (DNA): TGTGCCAGCAGCCAGGGTGGTGTTAGCGCGCCTTCCTACGAGCAGTACTTC.

V and J are TRBV29-1 and TRBJ1-2; 11 nucleotides line up with TRBD1. Germline V CDR1 and CDR2: SQVTM, ANQGSEA. Losses at the gene ends were 7 bases for V and 7 bases for J; bases not matched to a gene: 2. This CDR3 has 11 residues. In DNA, the CDR3 is TGCAGCGCCGGGACAGGGGGTGGCTACACCTTC. This gives the protein CSAGTGGGYTF.

The V call is TRBV4-1, the J call TRBJ1-4; D gene ambiguous. The germline V gene encodes CDR1 MGHRA and CDR2 YSYEKL. Deletions cut 4 bases from V and 7 bases from J, with 7 bases between. The CDR3 consists of 12 residues. The CDR3, as DNA: TGCGCCAGCAGCCGTGTCAGTGAAAAACTGTTTTTT. It translates to CASSRVSEKLFF.

The chain employs TRBV4-1 and TRBJ1-6; the D gene is possibly TRBD1 (6 bases). CDR3 length equals 16 residues. V lost 0 bases to trimming and J lost 10 bases, with 16 bases between them. Germline loops: CDR1 MGHRA, CDR2 YSYEKL. CDR3 sequence: CASSQDLDQGRSPLHF. CDR3 in DNA: TGCGCCAGCAGCCAAGATCTAGACCAGGGGAGATCACCCCTCCACTTT.

V and J are TRBV2 and TRBJ2-5; maybe TRBD1 (5 bases). The germline V gene encodes CDR1 SNHLY and CDR2 FYNNEI. Trimming took off 8 bases at V and 5 bases at J, with 15 bases between the two ends. The length of the CDR3 is 13 residues. For the CDR3, the DNA is TGTGCCAGCTTGAGTGGGGCTAGTGAGACCCAGTACTTC. This sequence encodes CASLSGASETQYF. Full variable domain (missing parts from reference TRBV2 and TRBJ2-5): EPEVTQTPSHQVTQMGQEVILRCVPISNHLYFYWYRQILGQKVEFLVSFYNNEISEKSEIFDDQFSVERPDGSNFTLKIRSTKLEDSAMYFCASLSGASETQYFGPGTRLLVL.

This clone was observed once. The chain couples TRBV11-3 to TRBJ2-3; 7 bases line up with TRBD2. The CDR3 consists of 15 residues. V gave up 4 bases and J gave up 2 bases; unmatched junction bases: 6. In germline, CDR1 is SGHNT, CDR2 YENEEA. The CDR3 protein is CASSSGGWDTDTQYF. In DNA, the CDR3 is TGTGCCAGCAGCTCGGGGGGTTGGGACACAGATACGCAGTATTTT.

The chain combines TRBV5-6 with TRBJ2-1, with D uncertain. Per germline, CDR1 SGHDT and CDR2 YYEEEE. Between the trimmed V and J ends, which lost 1 base and 7 bases, there was a span of 12 bases. CDR3 size: 14 residues. The CDR3: CASSLIVVGNEQFF. The CDR3 nucleotides read TGTGCCAGCAGCTTGATCGTGGTCGGGAATGAGCAGTTCTTC.

This clone occurred a few times. This sequence joins TRBV20-1 and TRBJ2-1, with 12 bases that match TRBD2. J lost 0 bases, V lost 4 bases, and 10 bases had no gene match. This CDR3 is 18 amino acids long. The germline V gene encodes CDR1 DFQATT and CDR2 SNEGSKA (reference sequence). CDR3 protein: CSAIEALAGGSSYNEQFF. The CDR3 DNA reads TGCAGTGCTATTGAAGCTCTAGCGGGGGGGAGCTCCTACAATGAGCAGTTCTTC.

The chain uses TRBV19 and TRBJ1-1; D perhaps matches TRBD1 (5 bases). Trimming removed 3 bases at V and 2 bases at J, with 16 bases between. The germline V gene has CDR1 LNHDA and CDR2 SQIVND (reference sequence). The CDR3 extends over 16 amino acids. The CDR3 coding sequence is TGTGCCAGTAGTATTAGGGCAGGGCAGACTAACACTGAAGCTTTCTTT. This codes for CASSIRAGQTNTEAFF.

This clone was seen only a few times. CDR3 nucleotides: TGCGCCAGCAGCCCCGGGACTAGCGGGGGCACCGGGGAGCTGTTTTTT. It codes for CASSPGTSGGTGELFF. The chain has TRBV4-1 and TRBJ2-2; TRBD2 agrees at 14 bases. Germline V lookup: CDR1 MGHRA, CDR2 YSYEKL. The CDR3 sequence is 16 residues long. Trimming cost V 4 bases and J 4 bases; bases outside gene matches: 2.

The gene calls are TRBV2 and TRBJ2-3; 9 positions match TRBD1. The germline gives CDR1 SNHLY, CDR2 FYNNEI. Trimming cost V 2 bases and J 2 bases; bases outside gene matches: 8. The CDR3 is made up of 17 amino acids. The CDR3 sequence is CASSEQDRGPITDTQYF. Written as DNA, the CDR3 is TGTGCCAGCAGTGAACAGGACAGGGGTCCCATCACAGATACGCAGTATTTT.

This chain links TRBV6-5 with TRBJ2-1; 8 bases fit TRBD1. CDR3 length equals 14 residues. Trimming at V came to 8 bases and at J to 4 bases, leaving 7 bases not matched to a gene. Per germline, CDR1 MNHEY and CDR2 SVGAGI. This CDR3 reads CASPGQEQYNEQFF. CDR3 coding DNA: TGTGCCAGCCCGGGACAGGAGCAATACAATGAGCAGTTCTTC.

This clone has just one count. This chain joins TRBV11-2 and TRBJ1-5; the D gene is possibly TRBD1 (5 bases). Germline V CDR1 and CDR2: SGHAT, FQNNGV. V dropped 0 bases and J dropped 2 bases, with 8 bases sitting between them. The CDR3 runs 15 residues. In DNA, the CDR3 is TGTGCCAGCAGCTTAGAGGGGGGTGGCAATCAGCCCCAGCATTTT. Translating it yields CASSLEGGGNQPQHF.

This clone was seen a single time. The chain couples TRBV7-6 to TRBJ2-7, with D maybe TRBD2 (6 bases). The CDR3 is made up of 13 amino acids. V shed 5 bases and J shed 5 bases, with 13 bases lying between them. Germline values: CDR1 SGHVS, CDR2 FNYEAQ. The chain's CDR3 is CASSQHGGDEQYF. For the CDR3, the DNA is TGTGCCAGCAGCCAACACGGAGGGGACGAGCAGTACTTC.

The V and J genes are TRBV11-2 and TRBJ1-4, with 10 bases aligning to TRBD1. The CDR3 is 17 residues long. J gave up 1 base and V 0 bases, and 2 bases lay outside the gene matches. CDR1 is SGHAT and CDR2 is FQNNGV in the germline V gene. The CDR3 loop is CASSLEGQGITNEKLFF. As DNA, the CDR3 is TGTGCCAGCAGCTTAGAGGGACAGGGGATAACTAATGAAAAACTGTTTTTT.

The chain employs TRBV2 and TRBJ2-6; TRBD1 is a possible D gene (6 bases). Trimming took 1 base from V and 4 from J, leaving 11 bases between them. CDR1 is SNHLY and CDR2 is FYNNEI in the germline V gene. This CDR3 has 16 residues. CDR3 nucleotides: TGTGCCAGCAGTGAAGTGAGGGGGTCAGGGGCCAACGTCCTGACTTTC. This sequence encodes CASSEVRGSGANVLTF.

J is TRBJ2-3 and V is TRBV13, with 11 bases aligning to TRBD2. The V segment lost 4 bases and the J segment 3 bases; nucleotides outside the gene matches: 6. The CDR3 length is 16 residues. The germline CDR1 and CDR2 sequences are PRHDT and FYEKMQ (reference sequence). The CDR3 DNA follows: TGTGCCAGCAGCTCCTTAGCGGGGGGGCGGACAGATACGCAGTATTTT. Amino acids: CASSSLAGGRTDTQYF.

This chain uses TRBV9 with TRBJ1-1; D is unclear. The CDR3 extends over 15 amino acids. Looked up from germline, CDR1 is SGDLS and CDR2 is YYNGEE. Between the trimmed V and J ends, which lost 3 bases and 3 bases, there was a span of 15 bases. The CDR3 DNA reads as TGTGCCAGCAGCGGCGGGGTGGGGATTGACACTGAAGCTTTCTTT. Protein product: CASSGGVGIDTEAFF.

CDR3 sequence (DNA): TGTGCCAGCAGTTCCCCGGGGTCCACAGATACGCAGTATTTT. Its protein product is CASSSPGSTDTQYF. This chain uses TRBV6-5 with TRBJ2-3, with D possibly matching TRBD2 (5 bases). In germline, CDR1 is MNHEY, CDR2 SVGAGI. The CDR3 is 14 residues long. V lost 4 bases and J 2 bases, leaving 10 bases between the germline ends.